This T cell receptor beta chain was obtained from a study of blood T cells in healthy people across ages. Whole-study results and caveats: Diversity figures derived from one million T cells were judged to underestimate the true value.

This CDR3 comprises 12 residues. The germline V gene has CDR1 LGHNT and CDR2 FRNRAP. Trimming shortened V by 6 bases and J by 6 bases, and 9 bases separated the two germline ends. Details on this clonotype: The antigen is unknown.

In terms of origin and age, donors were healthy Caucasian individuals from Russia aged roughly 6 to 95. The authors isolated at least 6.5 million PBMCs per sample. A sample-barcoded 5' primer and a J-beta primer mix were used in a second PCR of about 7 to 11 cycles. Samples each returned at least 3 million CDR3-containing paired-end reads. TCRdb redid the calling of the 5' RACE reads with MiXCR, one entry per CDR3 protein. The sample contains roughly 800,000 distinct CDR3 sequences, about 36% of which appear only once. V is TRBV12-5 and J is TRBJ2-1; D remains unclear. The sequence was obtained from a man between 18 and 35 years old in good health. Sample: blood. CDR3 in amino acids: CASGGFRNEQFF. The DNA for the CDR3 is TGTGCTAGTGGGGGTTTCCGCAATGAGCAGTTCTTC.